The present TCR beta chain was sequenced within a study of blood T cells in healthy people across ages. Through a sample-barcoded 5' primer and a J-beta primer mix, a second PCR was run for 7 to 11 cycles. Every cDNA molecule bore a tag from a template-switch adaptor containing 12 random nucleotides. TCRdb re-derived calls from the 5' RACE reads in MiXCR, one entry per CDR3 protein. The sample contains 1,500,000 or so distinct CDR3 sequences, around 59% of which appear only once. Overall study findings and caveats: More naive CD4+ cells and higher diversity marked long-lived donors relative to aged donors.

Total RNA amounts of at least 5.5 micrograms were extracted per sample. As concerns this clonotype: The antigen remains unidentified.

Germline CDR1 is SGDLS and CDR2 is YYNGEE. The CDR3 runs to 17 residues. Sequenced material: blood. The TCR was taken from a man aged 18 to 35 in good health. The rearrangement joins TRBV9 to TRBJ2-4; 11 positions match TRBD2. Matching the DNA end better, TRBJ2-7 makes the J call doubtful. CDR3 in amino acids: CASSYLGLAGGHYEQYF. The CDR3 DNA follows: TGTGCCAGCAGCTATCTCGGGCTAGCGGGAGGACACTACGAGCAGTACTTC.